A selection of T cell receptor beta chains follows, all from one sample in a study of shared clonotypes between healthy human individuals. Sequencing was performed with immunoSEQ multiplex PCR; in TCRdb, only in-frame clones are kept and a portion is missing. Of about 2.3 million clones detected, 85% to 95% appear once; the ten largest clones hold about 0.39%. Sequenced input: naive CD4+ T cells from PBMCs. Every receptor here comes from a man aged 18 to 30 in good health. Some clones in this sample may be carry-over from other donors' samples. Both conserved end residues are part of each CDR3. The order of the fields is J gene, clone size, D gene, V gene, CDR3 DNA, CDR3 protein. A D gene is named only where the DNA matches it firmly. Clone sizes are given selectively: once, few, many, or a class where the clone is expanded.

J: TRBJ1-2
size: NA
D: NA
V: TRBV28
DNA: TGTGCCAGCAGTTTGAAGGTCGGCTATGGCTACACCTTC
CDR3: CASSLKVGYGYTF

J: TRBJ2-7
size: NA
D: TRBD1
V: TRBV28
DNA: TGTGCCAGCAGTTGGGACAGGCCCTACGAGCAGTACTTC
CDR3: CASSWDRPYEQYF

J: TRBJ2-7
size: NA
D: TRBD1
V: TRBV2
DNA: TGTGCCAGCAGACTCATAGGGGACAGGGAGTACGAGCAGTACTTC
CDR3: CASRLIGDREYEQYF

J: TRBJ2-3
size: once
D: NA
V: TRBV5-6
DNA: TGTGCCAGCAGCTTGGGAGGCTCCGATACGCAGTATTTT
CDR3: CASSLGGSDTQYF

J: TRBJ2-2
size: NA
D: NA
V: TRBV2
DNA: TGTGCCAGCAGTGAGGAGTCCCCCAGGGCCACCGGGGAGCTGTTTTTT
CDR3: CASSEESPRATGELFF

J: TRBJ2-3
size: NA
D: TRBD2
V: TRBV5-4
DNA: TGTGCCAGCAGCTCCTCCATGCGGGAGCGCACAGATACGCAGTATTTT
CDR3: CASSSSMRERTDTQYF

J: TRBJ2-7
size: NA
D: NA
V: TRBV18
DNA: TGTGCCAGCTCACTACAGGTTTCAGGGCTCGAGCAGTACTTC
CDR3: CASSLQVSGLEQYF

J: TRBJ2-3
size: once
D: NA
V: TRBV25-1
DNA: TGTGCCAGCAGTACCCCGACAGATACGCAGTATTTT
CDR3: CASSTPTDTQYF

J: TRBJ2-1
size: NA
D: NA
V: TRBV30
DNA: TGTGCCTGGAGTAGGGGCCCCTCGGCGGGCCAGTTCTTC
CDR3: CAWSRGPSAGQFF

J: TRBJ2-5
size: NA
D: TRBD1
V: TRBV11-3
DNA: TGTGCCAGCAGCTCGGGACAGGCTCAAGAGACCCAGTACTTC
CDR3: CASSSGQAQETQYF

J: TRBJ2-4
size: NA
D: NA
V: TRBV18
DNA: TGTGCCAGCTCACCACCGATCATAAGTGGCGAAAACATTCAGTACTTC
CDR3: CASSPPIISGENIQYF

J: TRBJ1-3
size: NA
D: NA
V: TRBV30
DNA: TGTGCCAAGGCGTTGGGAAACACCATATATTTT
CDR3: CAKALGNTIYF

J: TRBJ2-5
size: NA
D: NA
V: TRBV7-3
DNA: TGTGCCAGCAGCTCATCGTACCAAGAGACCCAGTACTTC
CDR3: CASSSSYQETQYF

J: TRBJ2-1
size: NA
D: NA
V: TRBV4-1
DNA: TGCGCCAGCAGCCAGGGCCGGCGGTCTTGGAGTGAGCAGTTCTTC
CDR3: CASSQGRRSWSEQFF

J: TRBJ2-4
size: NA
D: TRBD2
V: TRBV11-2
DNA: TGTGCCAGCACCTCAACTAGCGGGGTAAACATTCAGTACTTC
CDR3: CASTSTSGVNIQYF

J: TRBJ1-3
size: NA
D: NA
V: TRBV15
DNA: TGTGCCACCAGCAGACTTAGGACCCTGAGCTCTGGAAACACCATATATTTT
CDR3: CATSRLRTLSSGNTIYF

J: TRBJ2-1
size: NA
D: TRBD2
V: TRBV28
DNA: TGTGCCAGCAGTTCGGGGCGGGAGCATGAGCAGTTCTTC
CDR3: CASSSGREHEQFF

J: TRBJ2-7
size: NA
D: TRBD2
V: TRBV4-1
DNA: TGCGCCAGCAGCCAAGAGTATTTGTCTAGCGGGATCCACGAGCAGTACTTC
CDR3: CASSQEYLSSGIHEQYF

J: TRBJ1-3
size: NA
D: NA
V: TRBV28
DNA: TGTGCCAGCAGTTTGGGGGGGGCTGGAAACACCATATATTTT
CDR3: CASSLGGAGNTIYF

J: TRBJ2-5
size: NA
D: NA
V: TRBV7-9
DNA: TGTGCCAGCAGCTCCAGGGGCCCCTCCCAAGAGACCCAGTACTTC
CDR3: CASSSRGPSQETQYF

J: TRBJ2-3
size: NA
D: NA
V: TRBV2
DNA: TGTGCCACTCGGGGAGCTAGCAGCACAGATACGCAGTATTTT
CDR3: CATRGASSTDTQYF

J: TRBJ2-2
size: NA
D: TRBD1
V: TRBV5-1
DNA: TGCGCCAGCAGCTCCCAGGGGGCCGGGGAGCTGTTTTTT
CDR3: CASSSQGAGELFF

J: TRBJ2-3
size: NA
D: NA
V: TRBV7-8
DNA: TGTGCCAGCAGCTTAGGACTAGTTGGAGATACGCAGTATTTT
CDR3: CASSLGLVGDTQYF

J: TRBJ2-7
size: NA
D: NA
V: TRBV7-2
DNA: TGTGCCAGCAGCTTAGGGGACACCGGCGAGCAGTACTTC
CDR3: CASSLGDTGEQYF

J: TRBJ1-3
size: NA
D: NA
V: TRBV7-6
DNA: TGTGCCAGCAGCTTAGTGGTTCGCAGCTCTGGAAACACCATATATTTT
CDR3: CASSLVVRSSGNTIYF

J: TRBJ2-3
size: NA
D: TRBD1
V: TRBV7-3
DNA: TGTGCCAGCAGCATACAGGGGGCGCGCACAGATACGCAGTATTTT
CDR3: CASSIQGARTDTQYF

J: TRBJ2-1
size: NA
D: NA
V: TRBV30
DNA: TGTGCCTGGAACGTGGGGCTCTACAATGAGCAGTTCTTC
CDR3: CAWNVGLYNEQFF

J: TRBJ2-1
size: NA
D: NA
V: TRBV4-2
DNA: TGTGCCAGCAGCCAAAGGGCGGGGACAGCCTACAATGAGCAGTTCTTC
CDR3: CASSQRAGTAYNEQFF

J: TRBJ1-2
size: NA
D: NA
V: TRBV6-5
DNA: TGTGCCAGCAGCACAAGCAGGGGTTATGGCTACACCTTC
CDR3: CASSTSRGYGYTF

J: TRBJ2-6
size: NA
D: NA
V: TRBV4-3
DNA: TGCGCCAGCAGCCAAGGTTACAGGAAAAATCTTCTGGGTGCCAACGTCCTGACTTTC
CDR3: CASSQGYRKNLLGANVLTF

J: TRBJ2-7
size: NA
D: TRBD2
V: TRBV5-1
DNA: TGCGCCAGCAGCCTCAGCGGGAGCTCCTACGAGCAGTACTTC
CDR3: CASSLSGSSYEQYF

J: TRBJ2-2
size: NA
D: NA
V: TRBV27
DNA: TGTGCCAGCAGTTTAACACAGGGGAACACCGGGGAGCTGTTTTTT
CDR3: CASSLTQGNTGELFF

J: TRBJ2-7
size: NA
D: NA
V: TRBV4-1
DNA: TGCGCCAGCAGCCGGCTAGCCGGAACAGCCTACGAGCAGTACTTC
CDR3: CASSRLAGTAYEQYF

J: TRBJ1-1
size: NA
D: NA
V: TRBV7-9
DNA: TGTGCCAGCAGCCTCAGGGCACGGACTGAAGCTTTCTTT
CDR3: CASSLRARTEAFF

J: TRBJ2-2
size: NA
D: NA
V: TRBV6-5
DNA: TGTGCCAGCAGTAGGGACTTGGCCGGGGAGCTGTTTTTT
CDR3: CASSRDLAGELFF

J: TRBJ2-7
size: NA
D: NA
V: TRBV11-2
DNA: TGTGCCAGCAGCCCTCTTCCGGACCCCAGTTACGAGCAGTACTTC
CDR3: CASSPLPDPSYEQYF

J: TRBJ2-7
size: NA
D: TRBD2
V: TRBV29-1
DNA: TGCAGCGCCGGACTACTAGCGGGGGACTACGAGCAGTACTTC
CDR3: CSAGLLAGDYEQYF

J: TRBJ2-7
size: NA
D: NA
V: TRBV6-1
DNA: TGTGCCAGCAGCCAGGACACGAGCTCCTACGAGCAGTACTTC
CDR3: CASSQDTSSYEQYF

J: TRBJ2-7
size: NA
D: TRBD2
V: TRBV28
DNA: TGTGCCAGCACCCGGGAGGGCCTGTTTCCCGAGCAGTACTTC
CDR3: CASTREGLFPEQYF

J: TRBJ2-7
size: NA
D: NA
V: TRBV19
DNA: TGTGCCAGTAGACCCGCGTACGACTCCTACGAGCAGTACTTC
CDR3: CASRPAYDSYEQYF

J: TRBJ1-1
size: NA
D: NA
V: TRBV28
DNA: TGTGCCAGCAGTTTATGGCCCGGGCCAGGGGACACTGAAGCTTTCTTT
CDR3: CASSLWPGPGDTEAFF

J: TRBJ2-7
size: NA
D: NA
V: TRBV28
DNA: TGTGCCAGCAAGCGCGGATCCTACGAGCAGTACTTC
CDR3: CASKRGSYEQYF

J: TRBJ1-2
size: NA
D: NA
V: TRBV28
DNA: TGTGCCAGCAGTTTTAGGGTAGAGTTAGGGGGAGGTGGCTACACCTTC
CDR3: CASSFRVELGGGGYTF

J: TRBJ2-2
size: NA
D: NA
V: TRBV28
DNA: TGTGCCACCAGGCGAGCTAGTACCGGGGAGCTGTTTTTT
CDR3: CATRRASTGELFF

J: TRBJ2-7
size: NA
D: NA
V: TRBV2
DNA: TGTGCCAGCAGTGACCGCGCTAGGAGCGTGGGGTACGAGCAGTACTTC
CDR3: CASSDRARSVGYEQYF

J: TRBJ1-1
size: NA
D: TRBD1
V: TRBV11-3
DNA: TGTGCCAGCAGCTCCTCGACAGGGGCGAACACTGAAGCTTTCTTT
CDR3: CASSSSTGANTEAFF

J: TRBJ2-5
size: NA
D: NA
V: TRBV27
DNA: TGTGCCAGCAGTTCTACAGCTATACAAGAGACCCAGTACTTC
CDR3: CASSSTAIQETQYF

J: TRBJ2-7
size: NA
D: NA
V: TRBV7-9
DNA: TGTGCCAGCAGCTTAGCAGAGTACGAGCAGTACTTC
CDR3: CASSLAEYEQYF